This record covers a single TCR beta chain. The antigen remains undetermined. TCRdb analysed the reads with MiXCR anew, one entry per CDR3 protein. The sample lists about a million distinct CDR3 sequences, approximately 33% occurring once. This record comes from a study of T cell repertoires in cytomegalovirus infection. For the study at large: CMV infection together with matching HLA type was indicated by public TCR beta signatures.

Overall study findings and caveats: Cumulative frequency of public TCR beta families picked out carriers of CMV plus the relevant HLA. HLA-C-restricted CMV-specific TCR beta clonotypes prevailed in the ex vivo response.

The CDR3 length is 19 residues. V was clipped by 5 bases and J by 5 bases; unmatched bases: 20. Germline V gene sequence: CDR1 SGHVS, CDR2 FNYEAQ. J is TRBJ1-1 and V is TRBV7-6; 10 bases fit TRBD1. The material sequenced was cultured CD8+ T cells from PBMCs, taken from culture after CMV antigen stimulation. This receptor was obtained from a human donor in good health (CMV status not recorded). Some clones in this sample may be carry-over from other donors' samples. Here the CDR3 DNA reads TGTGCCAGCAGCGACCTGACAGGGGGCAGGGCAAAGGATCGAACTGAAGCTTTCTTT. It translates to CASSDLTGGRAKDRTEAFF.